These T cell receptor beta chains were read from a single sample in a study of vaccination and CD4 T cells after COVID-19. MiXCR, applied by TCRdb to the PCR reads, yields one record per CDR3 protein. The sample consists of under 15,000 distinct CDR3 sequences, approximately 79% of them appearing once. These receptors have no known antigen. The specimen sequenced was CD4+ T cells from blood, cultured in vitro. The source is a human donor who had recovered from COVID-19. Both conserved end residues are part of each CDR3. A D gene is named only where the DNA matches it firmly. Only some rows state a clone size, as once, few, many or a class for expanded clones.

v_gene	j_gene	abundance	d_gene	CDR3aa	CDR3nt
TRBV11-2	TRBJ2-4	.	TRBD2	CASRRPGASGRTNIQYF	TGTGCCAGCAGGCGGCCAGGGGCTAGCGGGCGGACAAACATTCAGTACTTC
TRBV6-5	TRBJ1-4	.	TRBD1	CASSYSTGTNEKLFF	TGTGCCAGCAGTTACTCGACAGGGACTAATGAAAAACTGTTTTTT
TRBV6-1	TRBJ1-2	few	TRBD1	CASSPTGDYGYTF	TGTGCCAGCAGTCCCACAGGGGACTATGGCTACACCTTC
TRBV20-1	TRBJ1-5	.	.	CSARYRQNQPQHF	TGCAGTGCTAGATACAGGCAAAATCAGCCCCAGCATTTT
TRBV20-1	TRBJ1-1	.	TRBD1	CSASSGGKRTEAFF	TGCAGTGCTAGCTCAGGGGGGAAAAGAACTGAAGCTTTCTTT
TRBV30	TRBJ2-5	.	.	CAWSVHKLETQYF	TGTGCCTGGAGTGTTCACAAACTAGAAACCCAGTACTTC
TRBV6-5	TRBJ1-2	few	TRBD1	CASSYNRGTEFF	TGTGCCAGCAGTTACAACAGGGGGACAGAGTTCTTC
TRBV7-2	TRBJ1-2	.	.	CASSSHRAGAGYTF	TGTGCCAGCAGCTCCCACCGGGCAGGGGCGGGCTACACCTTC
TRBV4-2	TRBJ1-5	.	.	CASSQMGDGSNQPQHF	TGTGCCAGCAGCCAAATGGGGGACGGAAGTAATCAGCCCCAGCATTTT
TRBV12-3/TRBV12-4	TRBJ1-2	few	.	CASSPGYGYTF	TGTGCCAGCAGCCCAGGGTATGGCTACACCTTC
TRBV20-1	TRBJ1-2	.	.	CSPPGALSNYGYTF	TGCAGCCCGCCCGGGGCGCTTTCTAACTATGGCTACACCTTC
TRBV6-1	TRBJ2-7	.	.	CASSRQIAYEQYF	TGTGCCAGCAGTAGACAGATAGCCTACGAGCAGTACTTC
TRBV7-9	TRBJ2-7	.	TRBD2	CASRTSGNSYEQYF	TGTGCCAGCAGAACTAGCGGAAACTCCTACGAGCAGTACTTC
TRBV24-1	TRBJ1-5	once	.	CATSDSGVRADQPQHF	TGTGCCACCAGTGATTCAGGGGTGCGGGCCGATCAGCCCCAGCATTTT
TRBV6-1	TRBJ1-6	.	TRBD1	CASSRRGQGSSSYNSPLHF	TGTGCCAGCAGCAGAAGGGGACAGGGGTCAAGCTCCTATAATTCACCCCTCCACTTT
TRBV7-2	TRBJ2-7	.	.	CASSRGLAYEQYF	TGTGCCAGCAGCCGCGGTCTAGCTTACGAGCAGTACTTC
TRBV7-2	TRBJ1-3	.	.	CASSPREGVRYF	TGTGCCAGCAGCCCCAGAGAGGGTGTTAGGTATTTT
TRBV7-2	TRBJ1-5	.	TRBD1	CASSSNGQGNQPQHF	TGTGCCAGCAGCTCTAACGGACAGGGCAATCAGCCCCAGCATTTT
TRBV6-5	TRBJ1-5	.	.	CASSYSGLNQPQHF	TGTGCCAGCAGTTACTCAGGTCTCAATCAGCCCCAGCATTTT
TRBV7-2	TRBJ1-3	few	.	CASSSYLSSGNTIYF	TGTGCCAGCAGCTCCTACTTGAGCTCTGGAAACACCATATATTTT
TRBV27	TRBJ2-1	.	TRBD1	CASRPGTGGYNEQFF	TGTGCCAGCAGGCCGGGGACAGGGGGGTACAATGAGCAGTTCTTC
TRBV27	TRBJ2-1	.	.	CASSPRGLAGNEQFF	TGTGCCAGCAGTCCCCGTGGTCTAGCTGGGAATGAGCAGTTCTTC
TRBV6-5	TRBJ2-7	.	.	CASSSTGGPYEQYF	TGTGCCAGCAGTTCGACCGGTGGGCCCTACGAGCAGTACTTC
TRBV27	TRBJ1-5	few	.	CASRPFVSSPQHF	TGTGCCAGCAGGCCGTTCGTAAGTTCGCCCCAGCATTTT
TRBV20-1	TRBJ2-5	.	.	CSANGAGTQYF	TGCAGTGCTAACGGGGCTGGGACCCAGTACTTC
TRBV25-1	TRBJ1-2	.	TRBD1	CASSAQGRYGYTF	TGTGCCAGCAGTGCACAGGGGAGATATGGCTACACCTTC
TRBV7-7	TRBJ2-2	.	.	CASSLGGTGELFF	TGTGCTAGCAGCTTAGGGGGGACCGGGGAGCTGTTTTTT
TRBV6-4	TRBJ1-2	.	.	CASSAEWGASYGYTF	TGTGCCAGCAGTGCCGAGTGGGGGGCCAGCTATGGCTACACCTTC
TRBV7-2	TRBJ1-6	.	.	CASSFTQVYNSPLHF	TGTGCCAGCAGCTTTACCCAGGTTTATAATTCACCCCTCCACTTT
TRBV6-1	TRBJ1-2	.	.	CASTPAHYGYTF	TGTGCCAGCACCCCAGCTCACTATGGCTACACCTTC
TRBV7-2	TRBJ2-7	few	.	CASSLPSRSYEQYF	TGTGCCAGCAGCTTACCTAGCCGATCCTACGAGCAGTACTTC
TRBV24-1	TRBJ2-7	.	.	CATSARGLDREQYF	TGTGCCACCAGTGCCCGGGGGTTGGATCGCGAGCAGTACTTC
TRBV24-1	TRBJ2-1	.	.	CATSGQVNEQFF	TGTGCCACCAGCGGGCAGGTGAATGAGCAGTTCTTC
TRBV10-3	TRBJ1-6	.	.	CAISESSGNSPLHF	TGTGCCATCAGTGAGTCGTCTGGGAATTCACCCCTCCACTTT
TRBV7-2	TRBJ2-3	.	.	CASSLGQGTQYF	TGTGCCAGCAGCTTAGGGCAGGGAACGCAGTATTTT